The next 17 T cell receptor beta chains were all read from a single sample in a study of blood T cell repertoires in COVID-19. Generated by immunoSEQ multiplex PCR, the TCRdb table keeps only in-frame clones and is missing some. The sample consists of around 54,000 clones, 81% of them appearing once. Sequenced: peripheral blood. Source of these receptors: a woman in her fifties or sixties with acute or convalescent COVID-19.

Within the sample, this clone is large. This chain uses TRBV7-2 with TRBJ1-1; 8 nucleotides match TRBD1. V dropped 7 bases and J dropped 0; count of bases not matched to a gene: 16. The CDR3 loop spans 18 amino acids. Per germline, CDR1 SGHTA and CDR2 FQGNSA. DNA of the CDR3: TGTGCCAGCACCATAGGGGGAGGACAGGGACTCATGAACACTGAAGCTTTCTTT. This sequence encodes CASTIGGGQGLMNTEAFF. Looking up the rest from reference TRBV7-2 and TRBJ1-1 gives the full variable domain: GAGVSQSPSNKVTEKGKDVELRCDPISGHTALYWYRQSLGQGLEFLIYFQGNSAPDKSGLPSDRFSAERTGGSVSTLTIQRTQQEDSAVYLCASTIGGGQGLMNTEAFFGQGTRLTVV.

In its sample, this clone was seen once. The chain joins TRBV28 to TRBJ1-2, with D unresolved. Germline V gene data show CDR1 as MDHEN and CDR2 as SYDVKM. V was pared by 3 bases and J by 4 bases, with 9 bases between. CDR3 length equals 13 residues. CDR3 sequence reads: CASSLAPTYGYTF. CDR3 nucleotide sequence: TGTGCCAGCAGTTTGGCTCCCACCTATGGCTACACCTTC.

The chain combines TRBV5-1 with TRBJ1-3; a possible D gene is TRBD1 (5 bases). V lost 2 bases to trimming and J lost 1 base, with 7 bases between them. The CDR3 totals 14 residues. The germline gives CDR1 SGHRS, CDR2 YFSETQ. CDR3 loop: CASSLGVSGNTIYF. The CDR3 region has the DNA TGCGCCAGCAGCTTAGGGGTTTCTGGAAACACCATATATTTT.

The rearrangement links TRBV2 to TRBJ1-5; 9 bases are shared with TRBD1. Germline V gene lookup returns CDR1 SNHLY and CDR2 FYNNEI. With 3 bases clipped from V and 4 bases from J, the junction kept 1 base outside the gene matches. The CDR3 runs to 14 residues. DNA for the CDR3: TGTGCCAGCAGTGACGACAGGGGGAATCAGCCCCAGCATTTT. This sequence encodes CASSDDRGNQPQHF.

The chain employs TRBV19 and TRBJ1-4; D unclear. CDR1 and CDR2 (germline): LNHDA, SQIVND (reference sequence). Trimming left V 1 base short and J 8 bases short, with 14 bases between. The CDR3 contains 15 residues. The CDR3 loop is CASSIVSGSGEKLFF. The CDR3 DNA follows: TGTGCCAGTAGTATAGTCTCGGGGAGTGGCGAAAAACTGTTTTTT.

The chain joins TRBV29-1 to TRBJ2-1, with a tentative D call TRBD1 (5 bases). Trimming pared 4 bases from V and 0 bases from J, leaving 10 bases between. Germline CDR1 SQVTM, CDR2 ANQGSEA. This CDR3 spans 14 amino acids. For the CDR3, the DNA is TGCAGCGTTGCGGACACTTCCTCCTACAATGAGCAGTTCTTC. The encoded protein is CSVADTSSYNEQFF.

The chain employs TRBV12-5 and TRBJ2-2; TRBD2 matches at 12 bases. The J segment lost 5 bases and the V segment lost 2 bases, leaving 15 bases of the junction unmatched. Germline-derived CDR1 and CDR2 are LGHNT and FRNRAP. The CDR3 is 20 residues long. The CDR3 DNA reads as TGTGCTAGTGGTTTGTCTCGACTAGCGGGGGAACGGCGGCAGACCGGGGAGCTGTTTTTT. Protein product: CASGLSRLAGERRQTGELFF.

This clone was observed a few times. CDR3 sequence (DNA): TGTGCCACCACCGAGGAGCGGGAGCGTGCCTACGAGCAGTACTTC. Its translation: CATTEERERAYEQYF. The rearrangement links TRBV24-1 to TRBJ2-7, with 8 positions matching TRBD2. The germline V gene encodes CDR1 KGHDR and CDR2 SFDVKD. The CDR3 has 15 residues. V gave up 8 bases and J gave up 2 bases; unmatched junction bases: 10.

The rearrangement joins TRBV7-2 to TRBJ2-1, with 9 bases matching TRBD1. The CDR3 length is 17 residues. The ends lost 9 bases at V and 7 bases at J; junction bases unmatched: 19. Germline CDR1 SGHTA, CDR2 FQGNSA. CDR3 in amino acids: CARTRLDDRGTRNEQFF. The CDR3 nucleotides are TGTGCCAGGACTCGGCTCGACGACAGGGGGACACGGAATGAGCAGTTCTTC.

V usage is TRBV10-3 and J usage is TRBJ2-7, with 9 bases matching TRBD1. Trimming cost V 5 bases and J 3 bases; bases outside gene matches: 5. CDR1 ENHRY and CDR2 SYGVKD come from the germline V gene. The length of the CDR3 is 14 residues. The CDR3 region is CAISSGTGHYEQYF. CDR3 nucleotides: TGTGCCATCAGTTCCGGGACAGGGCACTACGAGCAGTACTTC.

The chain recombines TRBV3-1 (or the pseudogene TRBV3-2) with TRBJ2-5, with 8 positions matching TRBD2. After removal of 6 bases from V and 4 bases from J, the junction contained 4 bases not matched to a gene. Germline V gene lookup returns CDR1 LGHDT and CDR2 YNNKEL (reference sequence). The CDR3 extends over 13 amino acids. CDR3 sequence: CASSSGGGETQYF. The CDR3, as DNA: TGTGCCAGCAGTTCCGGGGGGGGAGAGACCCAGTACTTC.

The V call is TRBV2, the J call TRBJ2-3; D is ambiguous. V dropped 6 bases and J dropped 3 bases, with 4 bases sitting between them. The CDR3 covers 11 residues. Germline assignment: CDR1 SNHLY and CDR2 FYNNEI. CDR3 bases: TGTGCCAGCAGCTTGACAGATACGCAGTATTTT. Its protein is CASSLTDTQYF.

The V gene is TRBV5-8, the J gene TRBJ1-6, with 9 positions matching TRBD1. CDR1 is SGHTS and CDR2 is YDEGEE in the germline V gene. The CDR3 consists of 15 residues. V was pared by 2 bases and J by 8 bases, with 5 bases of the junction left unmatched. The CDR3 region has the DNA TGTGCCAGCAGCTTAGCCGGACAGGGGCATTCACCCCTCCACTTT. This translates into CASSLAGQGHSPLHF.

The CDR3, as DNA: TGTGCCAGCAGTCTTGGAAACACCATATATTTT. This gives the protein CASSLGNTIYF. V is TRBV3-1 (or the pseudogene TRBV3-2) and J is TRBJ1-3; D not resolved. From germline, CDR1 is LGHDT and CDR2 YNNKEL (reference sequence). V was pared by 6 bases and J by 3 bases, with 3 bases between. There are 11 residues in the CDR3.

This clone was seen once. CDR3: CATSDKTGTSGANVLTF. Here the CDR3 DNA reads TGTGCCACCAGTGATAAGACAGGGACCTCTGGGGCCAACGTCCTGACTTTC. The chain is built from TRBV24-1 and TRBJ2-6, with 7 bases identical to TRBD1. The CDR3 is made up of 17 amino acids. CDR1 and CDR2 (germline): KGHDR, SFDVKD. J was trimmed by 0 bases and V by 3 bases; bases with no gene match: 4.

This clone has just a few counts. This chain connects TRBV19 to TRBJ1-2, with 9 positions matching TRBD1. V lost 7 bases, J lost 3 bases, and 6 bases stayed unmatched. CDR1 is LNHDA and CDR2 is SQIVND in the germline V gene (reference sequence). This CDR3 has 14 amino acids. The CDR3 sequence: CASNRGPVDYGYTF. CDR3 nucleotide sequence: TGTGCCAGTAACAGGGGGCCGGTCGACTATGGCTACACCTTC.

The rearrangement links TRBV9 to TRBJ2-1, with a tentative D call TRBD2 (7 bases). V was cut by 0 bases and J by 2 bases, with 15 bases left in between. Germline V lookup: CDR1 SGDLS, CDR2 YYNGEE. The CDR3 has 17 residues. CDR3 residues: CASSVAGGGVTYNEQFF. The CDR3, as DNA: TGTGCCAGCAGCGTAGCCGGCGGGGGCGTAACCTACAATGAGCAGTTCTTC.